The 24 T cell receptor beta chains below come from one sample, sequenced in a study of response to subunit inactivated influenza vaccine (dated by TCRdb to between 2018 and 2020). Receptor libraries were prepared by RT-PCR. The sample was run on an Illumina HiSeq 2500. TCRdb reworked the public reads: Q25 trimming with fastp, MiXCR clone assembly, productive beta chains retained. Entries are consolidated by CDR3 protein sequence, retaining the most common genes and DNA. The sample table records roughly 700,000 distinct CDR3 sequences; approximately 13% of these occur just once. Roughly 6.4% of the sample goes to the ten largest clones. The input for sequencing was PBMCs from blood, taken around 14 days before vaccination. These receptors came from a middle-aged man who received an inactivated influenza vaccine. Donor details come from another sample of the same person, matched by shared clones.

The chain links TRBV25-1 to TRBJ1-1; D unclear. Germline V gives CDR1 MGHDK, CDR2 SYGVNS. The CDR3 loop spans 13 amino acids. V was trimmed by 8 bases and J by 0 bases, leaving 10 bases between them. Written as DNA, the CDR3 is TGTGCCAGCGCAGGATTCATGAACACTGAAGCTTTCTTT. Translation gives CASAGFMNTEAFF.

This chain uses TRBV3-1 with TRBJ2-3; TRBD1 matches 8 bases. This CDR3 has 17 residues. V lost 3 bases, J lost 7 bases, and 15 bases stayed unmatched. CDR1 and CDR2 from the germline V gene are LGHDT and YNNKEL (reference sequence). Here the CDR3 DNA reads TGTGCCAGCAGCCATCTTACCGGGACAGGAAAGACATATACGCAGTATTTT. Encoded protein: CASSHLTGTGKTYTQYF.

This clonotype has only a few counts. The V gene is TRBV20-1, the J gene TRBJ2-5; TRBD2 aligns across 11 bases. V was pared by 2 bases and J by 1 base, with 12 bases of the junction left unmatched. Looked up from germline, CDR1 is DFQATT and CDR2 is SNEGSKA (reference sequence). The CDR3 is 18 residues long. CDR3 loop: CSARPGTVSGRAQETQYF. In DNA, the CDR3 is TGCAGTGCTAGACCCGGGACAGTTAGCGGGAGGGCCCAAGAGACCCAGTACTTC.

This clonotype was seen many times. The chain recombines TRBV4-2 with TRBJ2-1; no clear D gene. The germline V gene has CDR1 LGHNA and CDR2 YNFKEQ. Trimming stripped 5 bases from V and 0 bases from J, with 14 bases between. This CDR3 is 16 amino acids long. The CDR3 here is CASSVGVSSSYNEQFF. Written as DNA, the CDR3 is TGTGCCAGCAGCGTAGGCGTAAGTAGCTCCTACAATGAGCAGTTCTTC.

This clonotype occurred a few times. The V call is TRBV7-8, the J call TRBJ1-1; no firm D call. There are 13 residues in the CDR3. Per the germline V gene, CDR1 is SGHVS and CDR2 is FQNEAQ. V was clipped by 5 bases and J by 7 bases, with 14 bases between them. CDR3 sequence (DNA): TGTGCCAGCAGCCCGCTGCAGAAGATTGAAGCTTTCTTT. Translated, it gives CASSPLQKIEAFF.

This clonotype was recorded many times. The CDR3 DNA follows: TGCGCCAGCAGCCCGGACAGGGCGAGCACTGAAGCTTTCTTT. Translating it yields CASSPDRASTEAFF. The J gene is TRBJ1-1, the V gene TRBV5-1; TRBD1 agrees at 8 bases. Germline CDR1 and CDR2: SGHRS and YFSETQ. This CDR3 spans 14 amino acids. The V gene end was trimmed by 4 bases and the J gene end by 4 bases; junction bases not matched to a gene: 6.

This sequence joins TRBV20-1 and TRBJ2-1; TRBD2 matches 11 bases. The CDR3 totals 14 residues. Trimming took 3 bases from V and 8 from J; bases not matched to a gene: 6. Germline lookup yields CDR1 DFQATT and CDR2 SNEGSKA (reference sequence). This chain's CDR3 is CSASPPGLADEQFF. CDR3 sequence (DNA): TGCAGTGCTAGTCCCCCGGGACTAGCGGATGAGCAGTTCTTC.

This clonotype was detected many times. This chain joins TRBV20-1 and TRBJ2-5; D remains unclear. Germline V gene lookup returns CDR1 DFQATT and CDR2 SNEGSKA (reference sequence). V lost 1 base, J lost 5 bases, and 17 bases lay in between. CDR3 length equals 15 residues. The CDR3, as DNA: TGCAGTGCTAGAGTTTTTCTGGGAACAGCGGAGACCCAGTACTTC. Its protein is CSARVFLGTAETQYF.

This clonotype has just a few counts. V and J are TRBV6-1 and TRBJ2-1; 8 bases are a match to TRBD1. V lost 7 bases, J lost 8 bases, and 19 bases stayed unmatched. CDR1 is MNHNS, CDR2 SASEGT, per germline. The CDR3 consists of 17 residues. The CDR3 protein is CASKGQGATYRGYEQFF. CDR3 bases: TGTGCCAGCAAGGGGCAGGGGGCAACTTACCGGGGCTATGAGCAGTTCTTC.

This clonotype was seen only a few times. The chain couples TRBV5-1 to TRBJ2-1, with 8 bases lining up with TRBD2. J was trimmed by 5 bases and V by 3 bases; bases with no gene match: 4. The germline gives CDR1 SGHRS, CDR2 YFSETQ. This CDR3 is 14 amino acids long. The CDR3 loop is CASSSFSGNNEQFF. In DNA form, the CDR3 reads TGCGCCAGCAGCTCGTTTAGCGGGAACAATGAGCAGTTCTTC.

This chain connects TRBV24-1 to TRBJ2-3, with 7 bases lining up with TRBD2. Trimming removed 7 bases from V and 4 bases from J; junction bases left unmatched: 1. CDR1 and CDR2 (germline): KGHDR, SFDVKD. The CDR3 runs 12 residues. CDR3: CATRGGADTQYF. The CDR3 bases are TGTGCCACCAGGGGGGGGGCAGATACGCAGTATTTT.

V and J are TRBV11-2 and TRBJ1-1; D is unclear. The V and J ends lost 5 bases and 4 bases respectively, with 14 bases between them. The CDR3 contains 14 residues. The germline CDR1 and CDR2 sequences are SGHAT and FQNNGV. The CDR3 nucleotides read TGTGCCAGCAGCCCAACCGGTTTTGGCACTGAAGCTTTCTTT. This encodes CASSPTGFGTEAFF. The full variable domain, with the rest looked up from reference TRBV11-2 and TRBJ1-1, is EAGVAQSPRYKIIEKRQSVAFWCNPISGHATLYWYQQILGQGPKLLIQFQNNGVVDDSQLPKDRFSAERLKGVDSTLKIQPAKLEDSAVYLCASSPTGFGTEAFFGQGTRLTVV.

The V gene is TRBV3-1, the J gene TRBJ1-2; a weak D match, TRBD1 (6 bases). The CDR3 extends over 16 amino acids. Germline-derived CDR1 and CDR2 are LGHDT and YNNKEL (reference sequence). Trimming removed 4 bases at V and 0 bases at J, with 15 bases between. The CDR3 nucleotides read TGTGCCAGCAGCCTGGGCACAGGGAATACTAACTATGGCTACACCTTC. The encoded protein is CASSLGTGNTNYGYTF.

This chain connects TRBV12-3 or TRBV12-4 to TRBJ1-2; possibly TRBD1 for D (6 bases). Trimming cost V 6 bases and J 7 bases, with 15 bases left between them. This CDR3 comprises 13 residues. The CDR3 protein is CASRPTGAGGYTF. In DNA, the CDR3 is TGTGCCAGCAGACCCACGGGGGCGGGTGGCTACACCTTC.

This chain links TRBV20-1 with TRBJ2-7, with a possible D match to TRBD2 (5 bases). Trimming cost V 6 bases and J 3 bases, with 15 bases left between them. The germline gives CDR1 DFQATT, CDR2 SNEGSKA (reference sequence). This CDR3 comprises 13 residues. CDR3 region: CSALGRTYYEQYF. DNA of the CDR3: TGCAGTGCGCTCGGCAGGACTTACTACGAGCAGTACTTC.

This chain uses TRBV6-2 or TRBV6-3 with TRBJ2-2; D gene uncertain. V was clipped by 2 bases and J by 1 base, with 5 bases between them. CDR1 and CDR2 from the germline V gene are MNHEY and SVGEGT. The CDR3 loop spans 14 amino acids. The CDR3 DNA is TGTGCCAGCAGTTACCGCCAGAACACCGGGGAGCTGTTTTTT. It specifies CASSYRQNTGELFF.

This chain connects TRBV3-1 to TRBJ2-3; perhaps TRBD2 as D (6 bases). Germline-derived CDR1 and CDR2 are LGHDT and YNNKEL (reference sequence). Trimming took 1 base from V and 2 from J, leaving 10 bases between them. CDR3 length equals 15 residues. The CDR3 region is CASSQVTGATDTQYF. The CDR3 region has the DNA TGTGCCAGCAGCCAAGTCACGGGAGCCACAGATACGCAGTATTTT.

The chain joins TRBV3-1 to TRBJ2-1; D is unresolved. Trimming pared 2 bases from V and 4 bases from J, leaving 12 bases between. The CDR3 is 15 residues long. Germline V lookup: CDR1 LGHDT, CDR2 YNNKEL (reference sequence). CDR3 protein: CASSQTAVLYNEQFF. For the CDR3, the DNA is TGTGCCAGCAGCCAAACAGCAGTCCTATACAATGAGCAGTTCTTC.

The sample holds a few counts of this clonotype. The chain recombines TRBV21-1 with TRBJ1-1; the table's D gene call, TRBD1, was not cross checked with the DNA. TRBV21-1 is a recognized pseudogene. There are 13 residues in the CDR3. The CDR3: CASSKNEGPEAFF. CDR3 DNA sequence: TGTGCCAGCAGCAAAAATGAGGGACCTGAAGCTTTCTTT.

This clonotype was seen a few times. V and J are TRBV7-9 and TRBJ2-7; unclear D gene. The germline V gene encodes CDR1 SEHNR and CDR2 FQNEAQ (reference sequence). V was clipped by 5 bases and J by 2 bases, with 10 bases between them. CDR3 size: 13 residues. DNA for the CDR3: TGTGCCAGCAGCATAGTAGCCACCTACGAGCAGTACTTC. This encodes CASSIVATYEQYF. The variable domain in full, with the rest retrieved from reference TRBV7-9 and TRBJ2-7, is DTGVSQNPRHKITKRGQNVTFRCDPISEHNRLYWYRQTLGQGPEFLTYFQNEAQLEKSRLLSDRFSAERPKGSFSTLEIQRTEQGDSAMYLCASSIVATYEQYFGPGTRLTVT.

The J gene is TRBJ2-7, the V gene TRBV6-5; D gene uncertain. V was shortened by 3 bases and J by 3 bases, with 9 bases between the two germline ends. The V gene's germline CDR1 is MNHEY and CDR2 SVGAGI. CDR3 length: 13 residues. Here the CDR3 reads CASSYYINYEQYF. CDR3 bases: TGTGCCAGCAGTTATTACATCAACTACGAGCAGTACTTC.

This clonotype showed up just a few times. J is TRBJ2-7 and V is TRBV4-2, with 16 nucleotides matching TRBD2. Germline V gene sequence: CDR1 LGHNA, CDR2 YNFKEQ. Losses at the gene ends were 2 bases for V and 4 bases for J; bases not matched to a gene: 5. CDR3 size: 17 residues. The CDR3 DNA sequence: TGTGCCAGCAGCCAATCTCCGGGACTAGCGGGAGGGTACGAGCAGTACTTC. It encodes CASSQSPGLAGGYEQYF.

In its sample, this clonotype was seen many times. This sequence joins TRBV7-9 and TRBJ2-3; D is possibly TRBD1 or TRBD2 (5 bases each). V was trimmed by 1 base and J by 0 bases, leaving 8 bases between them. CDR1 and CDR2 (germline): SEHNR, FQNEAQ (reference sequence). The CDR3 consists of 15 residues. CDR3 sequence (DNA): TGTGCCAGCAGCTTAGGTTGGGGGAGCACAGATACGCAGTATTTT. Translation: CASSLGWGSTDTQYF.

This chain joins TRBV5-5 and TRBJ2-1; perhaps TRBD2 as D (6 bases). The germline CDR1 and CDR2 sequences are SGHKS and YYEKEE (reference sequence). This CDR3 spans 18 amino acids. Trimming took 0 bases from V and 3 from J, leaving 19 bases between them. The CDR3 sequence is CASSLGLSGGPYYNEQFF. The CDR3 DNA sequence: TGTGCCAGCAGCTTGGGGCTTTCCGGGGGACCCTACTACAATGAGCAGTTCTTC.